This T cell receptor (beta chain) was obtained from a study of early T cells in non-severe SARS-CoV-2 infection. At the level of the study: The authors sequenced bulk RNA from unsorted whole blood, leaving chains unpaired.

CDR3 length: 13 amino acids. Trimming left V 5 bases short and J 1 base short, with 8 bases between. The germline gives CDR1 SGHTA, CDR2 FQGNSA. Each cDNA molecule carried a unique molecular identifier. TCRdb analysed the 5' RACE reads with MiXCR anew, one entry per CDR3 protein. There are more than 55,000 distinct CDR3 sequences in the sample; about 8.9% occur only once, and 15% to 20% lies in the top ten. This clonotype was recorded a few times. Source material: whole blood. This chain joins TRBV7-2 and TRBJ1-1; D unresolved. The sequence was obtained from an adult who was a healthcare worker with PCR-confirmed SARS-CoV-2 infection or an uninfected control (not recorded which). The CDR3 loop reads CASSVQENTEAFF. CDR3 nucleotides: TGTGCCAGCAGCGTTCAGGAGAACACTGAAGCTTTCTTT.